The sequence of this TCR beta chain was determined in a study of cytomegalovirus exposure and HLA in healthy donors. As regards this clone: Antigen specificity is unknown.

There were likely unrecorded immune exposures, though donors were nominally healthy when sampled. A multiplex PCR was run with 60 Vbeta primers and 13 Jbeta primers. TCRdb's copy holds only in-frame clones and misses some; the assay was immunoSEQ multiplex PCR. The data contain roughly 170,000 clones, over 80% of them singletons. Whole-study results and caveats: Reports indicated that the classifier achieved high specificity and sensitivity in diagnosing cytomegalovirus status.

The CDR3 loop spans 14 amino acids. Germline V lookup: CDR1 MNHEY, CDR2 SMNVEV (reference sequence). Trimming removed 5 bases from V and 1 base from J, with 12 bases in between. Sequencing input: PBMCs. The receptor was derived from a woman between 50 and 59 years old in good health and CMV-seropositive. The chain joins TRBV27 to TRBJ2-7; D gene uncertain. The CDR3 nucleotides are TGTGCCAGCAGTCTAAACGGTTTTTCCTACGAGCAGTACTTC. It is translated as CASSLNGFSYEQYF.